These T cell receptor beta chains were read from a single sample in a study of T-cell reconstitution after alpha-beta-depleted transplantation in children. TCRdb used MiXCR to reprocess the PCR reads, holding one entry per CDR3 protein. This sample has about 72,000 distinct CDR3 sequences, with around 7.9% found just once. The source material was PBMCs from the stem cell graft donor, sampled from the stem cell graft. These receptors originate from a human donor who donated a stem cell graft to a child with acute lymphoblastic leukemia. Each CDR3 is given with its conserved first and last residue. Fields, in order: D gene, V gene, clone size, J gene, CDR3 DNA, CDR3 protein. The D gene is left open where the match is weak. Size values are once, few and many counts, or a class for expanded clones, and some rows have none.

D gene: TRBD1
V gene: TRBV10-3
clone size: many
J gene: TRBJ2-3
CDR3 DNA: TGTGCCATCACCGGACAGGGCTCAGATACGCAGTATTTT
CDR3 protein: CAITGQGSDTQYF

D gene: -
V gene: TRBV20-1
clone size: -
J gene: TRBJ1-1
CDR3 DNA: TGCAGTGCCCCCCCTTCGTGGGGTGGCACTGAAGCTTTCTTT
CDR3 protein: CSAPPSWGGTEAFF

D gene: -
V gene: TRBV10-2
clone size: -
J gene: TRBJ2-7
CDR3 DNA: TGCGCCAGCAGTGCGCGGTTGGGAGAGATAGGGTTCGGCGAGCAGTACTTC
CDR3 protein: CASSARLGEIGFGEQYF

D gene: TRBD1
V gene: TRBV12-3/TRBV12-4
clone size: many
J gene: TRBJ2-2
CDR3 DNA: TGTGCCAGCAGTGAACAGGGGGCCCGGTCCGGGGAGCTGTTTTTT
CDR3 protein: CASSEQGARSGELFF

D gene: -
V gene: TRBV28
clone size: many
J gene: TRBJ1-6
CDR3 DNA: TGTGCCAGCAGTCTCCGCGGAGGGTCGGGTTCACCCCTCCACTTT
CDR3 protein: CASSLRGGSGSPLHF

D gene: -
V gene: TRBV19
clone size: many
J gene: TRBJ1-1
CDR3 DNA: TGTGCCAGTAGACTCATCGGACGGCGGGTGAACACTGAAGCTTTCTTT
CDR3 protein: CASRLIGRRVNTEAFF

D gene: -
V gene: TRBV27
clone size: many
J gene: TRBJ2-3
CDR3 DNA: TGTGCCAGCAGTTTTAGGGGGAGATTTGGCACAGATACGCAGTATTTT
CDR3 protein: CASSFRGRFGTDTQYF

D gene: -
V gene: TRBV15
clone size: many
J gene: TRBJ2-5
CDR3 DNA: TGTGCCACCAGCAGAGACTTTGACGAGACCCAGTACTTC
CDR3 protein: CATSRDFDETQYF

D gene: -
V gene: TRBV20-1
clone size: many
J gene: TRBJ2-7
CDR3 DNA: TGCAGTGCTAGCGGGCGGCGGGTTTCCTACGAGCAGTACTTC
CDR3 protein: CSASGRRVSYEQYF

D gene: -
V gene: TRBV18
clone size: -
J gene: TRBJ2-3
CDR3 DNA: TGTGCCAGCTCACCAGAAAATACGCAGTATTTT
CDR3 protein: CASSPENTQYF

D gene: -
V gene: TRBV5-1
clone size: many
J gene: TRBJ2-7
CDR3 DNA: TGCGCCAGCAGCTTGAGAGGGTACGAGCAGTACTTC
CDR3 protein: CASSLRGYEQYF

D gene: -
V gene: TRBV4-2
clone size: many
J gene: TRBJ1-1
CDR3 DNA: TGTGCCAGCAGCCAGGGGGGGAACACTGAAGCTTTCTTT
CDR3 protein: CASSQGGNTEAFF

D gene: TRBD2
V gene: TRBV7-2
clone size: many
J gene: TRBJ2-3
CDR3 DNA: TGTGCCAGCAGCCTCGGGAGGGGGGGCAGCACAGATACGCAGTATTTT
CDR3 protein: CASSLGRGGSTDTQYF

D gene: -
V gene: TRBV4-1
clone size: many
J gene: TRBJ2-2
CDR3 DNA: TGCGCCAGCAGCCTTCGAAGGGACACCGGGGAGCTGTTTTTT
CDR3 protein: CASSLRRDTGELFF

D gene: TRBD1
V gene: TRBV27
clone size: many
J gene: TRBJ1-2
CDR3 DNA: TGTGCCAGCACCCCCCTGACAGGGACGGGTGGCTACACCTTC
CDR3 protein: CASTPLTGTGGYTF

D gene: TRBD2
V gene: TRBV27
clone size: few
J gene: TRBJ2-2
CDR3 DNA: TGTGCCAGCAGTCCCCTAACTAGCGGGAGGGACGGGGGCGGGGAGCTGTTTTTT
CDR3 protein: CASSPLTSGRDGGGELFF

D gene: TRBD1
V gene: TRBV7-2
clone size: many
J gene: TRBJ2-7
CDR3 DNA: TGTGCCAGCAGTAGTTACAGGGGGAACGAGCAGTACTTC
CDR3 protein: CASSSYRGNEQYF

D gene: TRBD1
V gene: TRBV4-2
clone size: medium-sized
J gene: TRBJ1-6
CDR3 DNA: TGTGCCAGCAGGGAGGACAGGGATAATTCACCCCTCCACTTT
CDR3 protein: CASREDRDNSPLHF

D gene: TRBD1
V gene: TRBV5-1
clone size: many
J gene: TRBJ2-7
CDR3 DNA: TGCGCCAGCAGCCCGAGCCCCGGACAGGGGGCTTACGAGCAGTACTTC
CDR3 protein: CASSPSPGQGAYEQYF

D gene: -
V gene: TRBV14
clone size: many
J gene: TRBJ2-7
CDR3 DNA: TGTGCCAGCAGCCAAGGGACAGTCTACGAGCAGTACTTC
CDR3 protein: CASSQGTVYEQYF

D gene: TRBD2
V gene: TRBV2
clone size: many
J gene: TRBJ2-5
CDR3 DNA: TGTGCCAGCAGTGGGGGGCTAGCGGGAGATTCGTCGATAGAGACCCAGTACTTC
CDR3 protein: CASSGGLAGDSSIETQYF

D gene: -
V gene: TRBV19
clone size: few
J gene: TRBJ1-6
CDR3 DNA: TGTGCCAGTAGTATCCCGGGACACATGAATTCACCCCTCCACTTT
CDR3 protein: CASSIPGHMNSPLHF

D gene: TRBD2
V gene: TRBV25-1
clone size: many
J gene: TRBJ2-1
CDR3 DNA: TGTGCCAGCTTAGGGAGACAGGGAGCGGGGGGATACAATGAGCAGTTCTTC
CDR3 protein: CASLGRQGAGGYNEQFF

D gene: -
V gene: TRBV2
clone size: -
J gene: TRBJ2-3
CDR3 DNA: TGTGCCAGCAGTGAATTCGGCGGGACTAGCACAGATACGCAGTATTTT
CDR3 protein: CASSEFGGTSTDTQYF

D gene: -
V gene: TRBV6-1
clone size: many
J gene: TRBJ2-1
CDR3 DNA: TGTGCCAGCAGTGAACCGAATGAGCAGTTCTTC
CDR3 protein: CASSEPNEQFF

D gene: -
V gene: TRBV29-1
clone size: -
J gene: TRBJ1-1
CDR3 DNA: TGCAGCGTTGAGTTGGTGAACACTGAAGCTTTCTTT
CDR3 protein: CSVELVNTEAFF

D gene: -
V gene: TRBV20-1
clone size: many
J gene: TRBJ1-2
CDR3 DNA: TGCAGTGCCGGAGCGGACCGAAACTATGGCTACACCTTC
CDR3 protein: CSAGADRNYGYTF

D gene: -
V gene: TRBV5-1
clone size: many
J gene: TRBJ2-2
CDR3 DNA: TGCGCCAGCAGCTCAACCTTGGGACCCCCGGACACCGGGGAGCTGTTTTTT
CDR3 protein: CASSSTLGPPDTGELFF

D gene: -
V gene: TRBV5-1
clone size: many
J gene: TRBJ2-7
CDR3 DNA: TGCGCCAGCAGCCCGCGGGCCGGGAACGAGCAGTACTTC
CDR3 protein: CASSPRAGNEQYF

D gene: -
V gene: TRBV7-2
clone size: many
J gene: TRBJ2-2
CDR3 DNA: TGTGCCAGCAGCTTAGAGGCCGGGGAGCTGTTTTTT
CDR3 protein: CASSLEAGELFF

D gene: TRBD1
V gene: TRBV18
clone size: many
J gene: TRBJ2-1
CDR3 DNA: TGTGCCACGGGACAGGGGGAAGTTGAGCAGTTCTTC
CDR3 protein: CATGQGEVEQFF

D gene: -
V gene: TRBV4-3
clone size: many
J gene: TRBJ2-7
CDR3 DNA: TGCGCCAGCAGCCAAGACCGTTACGGGTTAAGTGAGCAGTACTTC
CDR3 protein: CASSQDRYGLSEQYF

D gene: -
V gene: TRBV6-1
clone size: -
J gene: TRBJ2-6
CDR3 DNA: TGTGCCAGCAGTGAGTATCGCCGCTCTGGGGCCAACGTCCTGACTTTC
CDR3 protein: CASSEYRRSGANVLTF

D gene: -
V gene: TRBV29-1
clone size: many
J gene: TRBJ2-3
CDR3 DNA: TGCAGCATGTCACAGGCAGATACGCAGTATTTT
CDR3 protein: CSMSQADTQYF

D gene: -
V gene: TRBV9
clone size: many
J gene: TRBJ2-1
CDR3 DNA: TGTGCCAGCAGCGTGACAGGTTACAATGAGCAGTTCTTC
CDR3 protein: CASSVTGYNEQFF

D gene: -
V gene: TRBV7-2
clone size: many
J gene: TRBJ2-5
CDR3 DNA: TGTGCCAGCAGCTCGTTCCCCCGGGGGCCGAAAGAGACCCAGTACTTC
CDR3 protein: CASSSFPRGPKETQYF

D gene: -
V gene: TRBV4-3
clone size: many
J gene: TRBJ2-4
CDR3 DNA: TGCGCCAGCAGCCAAGAGGGTAGTCGGGCCCTAGCCAAAAACATTCAGTACTTC
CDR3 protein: CASSQEGSRALAKNIQYF

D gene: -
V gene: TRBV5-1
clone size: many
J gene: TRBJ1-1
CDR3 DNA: TGCGCCAGCAGCTTGGTGGTGGGGGTGAGGACTGAAGCTTTCTTT
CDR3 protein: CASSLVVGVRTEAFF

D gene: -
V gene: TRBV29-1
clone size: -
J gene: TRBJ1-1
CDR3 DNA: TGCAGCGTTGCCGGGGGGGCGGTGAACACTGAAGCTTTCTTT
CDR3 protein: CSVAGGAVNTEAFF

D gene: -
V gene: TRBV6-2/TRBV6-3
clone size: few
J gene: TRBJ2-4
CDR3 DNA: TGTGCCAGCAGTTACCACAGCCCCACGGGGACCATTCAGTACTTC
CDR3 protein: CASSYHSPTGTIQYF

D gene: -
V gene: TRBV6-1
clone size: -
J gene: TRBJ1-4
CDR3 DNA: TGTGCCAGCACCCCAGGCACTGGTGGTGAAAAACCGTTTTTT
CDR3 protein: CASTPGTGGEKPFF

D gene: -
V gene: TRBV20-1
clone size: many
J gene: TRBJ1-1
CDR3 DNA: TGCATCGCCGGAGGGATCACTGAAGCTTTCTTT
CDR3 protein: CIAGGITEAFF

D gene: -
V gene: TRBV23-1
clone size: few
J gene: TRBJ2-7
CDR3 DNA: TGCGCCAGCAGTCAACCTTCGCCGGGACCCGCGCGGCGGGAGCAGTACTTC
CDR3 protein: CASSQPSPGPARREQYF

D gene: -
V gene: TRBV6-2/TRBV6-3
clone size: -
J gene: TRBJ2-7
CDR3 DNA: TGTGCCAGCCTCTCCGACAGGCTTGGGGAGCAGTACTTC
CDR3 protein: CASLSDRLGEQYF

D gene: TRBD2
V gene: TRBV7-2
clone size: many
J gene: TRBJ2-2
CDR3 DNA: TGTGCCAGCAGCACCCAACTAGCGGGGGCGGGCACCGGGGAGCTGTTTTTT
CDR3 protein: CASSTQLAGAGTGELFF

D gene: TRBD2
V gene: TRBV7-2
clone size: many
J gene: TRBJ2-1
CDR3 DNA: TGTGCCAGCAGCCCTAAAACTAGCGGGGGGCGGGAGCAGTTCTTC
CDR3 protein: CASSPKTSGGREQFF

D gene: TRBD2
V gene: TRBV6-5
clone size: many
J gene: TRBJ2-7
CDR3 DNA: TGTGCCAGCAGTTACGCAGCGGGAGGGTGGACCTACGAGCAGTACTTC
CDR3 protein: CASSYAAGGWTYEQYF

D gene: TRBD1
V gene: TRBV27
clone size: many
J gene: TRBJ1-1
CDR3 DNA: TGTGCCAGCAGTAGAGACCGGACAGGGGGCCGGAACACTGAAGCTTTCTTT
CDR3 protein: CASSRDRTGGRNTEAFF

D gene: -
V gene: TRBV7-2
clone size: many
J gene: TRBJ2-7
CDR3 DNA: TGTGCCAGCAGCCTCTTGGGGGCGAGCGGGGCCCACGAGCAGTACTTC
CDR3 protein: CASSLLGASGAHEQYF

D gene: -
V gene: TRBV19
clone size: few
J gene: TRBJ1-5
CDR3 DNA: TGTGCCAGTAGTATCTCGACACTTAGCAATCAGCCCCAGCATTTT
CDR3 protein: CASSISTLSNQPQHF